Presented here are 13 T cell receptor beta chains from one specimen sequenced in a study of cytomegalovirus exposure and HLA in healthy donors. This PCR relied on a set of 60 Vbeta primers and 13 Jbeta primers. Produced via immunoSEQ multiplex PCR; TCRdb's table is partial and in-frame only. This repertoire shows about 160,000 clones, approximately 81% found once; its top ten account for 1%. Sample: PBMCs. The receptors derive from a boy younger than 10 in good health and CMV-seronegative.

The J gene is TRBJ1-5, the V gene TRBV28; 9 bases match TRBD1. Trimming cost V 4 bases and J 1 base; bases outside gene matches: 14. The CDR3 has 19 residues. Germline assignment: CDR1 MDHEN and CDR2 SYDVKM. DNA for the CDR3: TGTGCCAGCAGTTCCCGGGACAGGGTGTTTTCTGGCAGCAATCAGCCCCAGCATTTT. Translated, it gives CASSSRDRVFSGSNQPQHF.

This chain connects TRBV28 to TRBJ1-6; perhaps TRBD1 as D (5 bases). V was pared by 2 bases and J by 10 bases, with 12 bases between. CDR1 is MDHEN, CDR2 SYDVKM, per germline. The CDR3 sequence is 14 residues long. The CDR3 sequence is CASSLRGIESPLHF. CDR3 DNA sequence: TGTGCCAGCAGTTTACGGGGGATCGAGTCACCCCTCCACTTT. Filled out from reference TRBV28 and TRBJ1-6, the complete variable domain reads DVKVTQSSRYLVKRTGEKVFLECVQDMDHENMFWYRQDPGLGLRLIYFSYDVKMKEKGDIPEGYSVSREKKERFSLILESASTNQTSMYLCASSLRGIESPLHFGNGTRLTVT.

The genes are TRBV19 and TRBJ2-7, with 7 nucleotides matching TRBD1. V lost 4 bases and J lost 0; bases outside the gene matches: 12. Germline V gene sequence: CDR1 LNHDA, CDR2 SQIVND (reference sequence). The CDR3 consists of 17 residues. The CDR3 sequence is CASSKLIEWTGSYEQYF. The CDR3 nucleotides are TGTGCCAGTAGTAAGCTAATAGAGTGGACAGGCTCCTACGAGCAGTACTTC.

The gene calls are TRBV7-9 and TRBJ2-7, with TRBD2 identical over 8 bases. Germline-derived CDR1 and CDR2 are SEHNR and FQNEAQ (reference sequence). The CDR3 contains 13 residues. V lost 5 bases and J lost 6; bases outside the gene matches: 6. The CDR3 DNA reads as TGTGCCAGCAGCCGCGGGGGGTCGGGCGAGCAGTACGTC. This encodes CASSRGGSGEQYV.

This chain connects TRBV9 to TRBJ2-4, with D perhaps matching TRBD2 (7 bases). CDR1 and CDR2 (germline): SGDLS, YYNGEE. Trimming cost V 5 bases and J 1 base, with 13 bases left between them. This CDR3 is built from 15 residues. CDR3 coding DNA: TGTGCCAGCAGTAAGGGGAGGGGGGCCAAAAACATTCAGTACTTC. Its protein is CASSKGRGAKNIQYF.

This clone occurred a few times. The chain employs TRBV18 and TRBJ2-3; 8 bases line up with TRBD1. CDR1 and CDR2 from the germline V gene are KGHSH and LQKENI. Trimming cost V 4 bases and J 0 bases; bases outside gene matches: 3. The CDR3 has 15 residues. The DNA of the CDR3 is TGTGCCAGCTCACGGACAGGGCCTAGCACAGATACGCAGTATTTT. It encodes CASSRTGPSTDTQYF.

The rearrangement joins TRBV5-8 to TRBJ1-6; 7 positions match TRBD1. The CDR3 extends over 14 amino acids. Trimming at V came to 0 bases and at J to 8 bases, leaving 2 bases not matched to a gene. Germline V gene data show CDR1 as SGHTS and CDR2 as YDEGEE. CDR3 in amino acids: CASSLDRGDSPLHF. The CDR3 nucleotides read TGTGCCAGCAGCTTGGACAGGGGTGATTCACCCCTCCACTTT.

For the CDR3, the DNA is TGTGCCAGCAGTCTTTTAGCCAAACTCACAAGGGAGACTAGCGGGAGGGCCCACGAGCAGTACTTC. Encoded protein: CASSLLAKLTRETSGRAHEQYF. The J gene is TRBJ2-7, the V gene TRBV27; 14 bases map to TRBD2. The CDR3 extends over 22 amino acids. V lost 5 bases, J lost 5 bases, and 26 bases stayed unmatched. Germline V gene data show CDR1 as MNHEY and CDR2 as SMNVEV (reference sequence).

The CDR3 spells CASRVQGGVVTGELFF. The CDR3 region has the DNA TGTGCCAGTAGGGTCCAGGGGGGAGTGGTCACCGGGGAGCTGTTTTTT. The chain links TRBV19 to TRBJ2-2, with D maybe TRBD1 (7 bases). Germline CDR1 is LNHDA and CDR2 is SQIVND (reference sequence). V shed 6 bases and J shed 4 bases, with 18 bases lying between them. CDR3 length: 16 residues.

This clone was observed once. The chain recombines TRBV5-1 with TRBJ1-4; a weak D match, TRBD1 (6 bases). The germline V gene encodes CDR1 SGHRS and CDR2 YFSETQ. V shed 4 bases and J shed 8 bases, with 15 bases lying between them. The CDR3 is made up of 14 amino acids. The CDR3 is CASSPGGGREKLFF. The CDR3 DNA follows: TGCGCCAGCAGCCCCGGGGGGGGCAGGGAAAAACTGTTTTTT.

This clone has a handful of counts. The rearrangement links TRBV5-1 to TRBJ1-2, with 10 bases matching TRBD1. The germline V gene has CDR1 SGHRS and CDR2 YFSETQ. The CDR3 loop spans 14 amino acids. The J segment lost 6 bases and the V segment lost 2 bases, leaving 4 bases of the junction unmatched. CDR3 DNA sequence: TGCGCCAGCAGCTTAATGGGACAGGGGAATGGCTACACCTTC. It is translated as CASSLMGQGNGYTF.

This CDR3 is CASSLLAGEMNTQYF. The CDR3 DNA sequence: TGCGCCAGCAGCCTTCTAGCGGGAGAAATGAATACGCAGTATTTT. The chain combines TRBV5-1 with TRBJ2-3, with 10 nucleotides matching TRBD2. CDR3 length equals 15 residues. CDR1 is SGHRS and CDR2 is YFSETQ in the germline V gene. Trimming at V came to 4 bases and at J to 7 bases, leaving 9 bases not matched to a gene.

This sequence joins TRBV23-1 and TRBJ1-5; D remains unclear. TRBV23-1 is placed among ORFs of uncertain function. This CDR3 region has 16 residues. The V gene lost 4 bases and the J gene lost 5 bases, with 18 bases spanning the gap. CDR3 region: CASSLFLGLGDQPQHF. Written as DNA, the CDR3 is TGCGCCAGCAGTCTTTTTCTCGGTCTCGGGGATCAGCCCCAGCATTTT.